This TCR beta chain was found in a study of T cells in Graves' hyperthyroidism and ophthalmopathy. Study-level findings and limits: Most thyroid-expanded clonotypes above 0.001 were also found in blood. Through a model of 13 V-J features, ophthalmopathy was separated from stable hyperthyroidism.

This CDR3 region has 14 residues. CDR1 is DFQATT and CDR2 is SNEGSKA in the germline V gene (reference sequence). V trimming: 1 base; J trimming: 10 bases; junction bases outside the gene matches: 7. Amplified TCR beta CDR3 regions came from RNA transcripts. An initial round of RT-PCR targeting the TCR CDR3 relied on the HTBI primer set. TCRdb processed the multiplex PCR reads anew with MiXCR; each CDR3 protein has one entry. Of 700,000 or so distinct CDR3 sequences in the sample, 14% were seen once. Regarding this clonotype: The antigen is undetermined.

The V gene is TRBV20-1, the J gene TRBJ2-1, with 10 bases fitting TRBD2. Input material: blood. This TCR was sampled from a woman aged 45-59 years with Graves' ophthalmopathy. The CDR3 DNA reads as TGCAGTGCTAGAGGAGCACTAGCGGGAACCGAGCAGTTCTTC. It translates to CSARGALAGTEQFF.